This T cell receptor beta chain originates from a study of T cell responses to AZD1222 COVID-19 vaccine. Sequencing used immunoSEQ multiplex PCR; TCRdb keeps in-frame clones, though not all of them. The table records roughly 95,000 clones, roughly 92% of them present only once. V shed 6 bases and J 3 bases; nucleotides not matched to a gene: 2. CDR3 size: 14 residues. Germline V gene sequence: CDR1 MNHEY, CDR2 SVGAGI. This material consisted of peripheral blood, taken 28 days after the second AZD1222 dose. This receptor was taken from an adult who received the AZD1222 COVID-19 vaccine. The chain combines TRBV6-5 with TRBJ2-3; 11 bases align to TRBD2. CDR3 bases: TGTGCCAGCAGCCTAGCGGGGGGTACAGATACGCAGTATTTT. Translated, it gives CASSLAGGTDTQYF.